Following are 5 T cell receptor beta chains from one sample sequenced in a study of graft-versus-host responses after intestinal transplantation. Produced via immunoSEQ multiplex PCR; TCRdb's table is partial and in-frame only. The sample contains around 99,000 clones, 85% to 95% of which appear only once. These receptors have no known antigen. The material was unstimulated CD8+ T cells sorted from spleen or lymph node cells, obtained before intestinal transplant. These receptors were collected from a human donor who received an intestinal transplant.

This clone was observed a single time. The CDR3 region is CAISEFETGDYEQYF. CDR3 nucleotides: TGTGCCATCAGTGAGTTTGAGACAGGAGATTACGAGCAGTACTTC. The V and J genes are TRBV10-3 and TRBJ2-7; TRBD1 might be the D (6 bases). This CDR3 is built from 15 residues. Trimming pared 1 base from V and 4 bases from J, leaving 14 bases between. Germline V gene lookup returns CDR1 ENHRY and CDR2 SYGVKD.

This chain joins TRBV27 and TRBJ2-3; 8 nucleotides align to TRBD2. The CDR3 sequence is 17 residues long. J lost 8 bases, V lost 2 bases, and 15 bases had no gene match. Germline CDR1 and CDR2: MNHEY and SMNVEV (reference sequence). In DNA form, the CDR3 reads TGTGCCAGCAGTTTAGGACGGACCGGGGGGGGGTCGGTTACGCAGTATTTT. The encoded protein is CASSLGRTGGGSVTQYF.

The chain uses TRBV4-3 and TRBJ2-3, with 13 nucleotides matching TRBD2. This CDR3 contains 17 residues. Per the germline V gene, CDR1 is LGHNA and CDR2 is YSLEER. The trim removed 4 bases at V and 6 bases at J, leaving 10 bases unmatched. This CDR3 reads CASSPSGTSGVRDTQYF. The CDR3 DNA sequence: TGCGCCAGCAGCCCTTCCGGGACTAGCGGGGTACGTGATACGCAGTATTTT.

The V gene is TRBV7-2, the J gene TRBJ1-4; D call uncertain. V was cut by 5 bases and J by 2 bases, with 15 bases left in between. Germline CDR1 is SGHTA and CDR2 is FQGNSA. This CDR3 spans 16 amino acids. CDR3 protein: CASSREPSGTNEKLFF. The CDR3 DNA is TGTGCCAGCAGCCGCGAACCTTCGGGGACTAATGAAAAACTGTTTTTT.

The rearrangement joins TRBV11-2 to TRBJ1-1, with a weak D call TRBD1 (6 bases). The CDR3 runs to 16 residues. Per the germline V gene, CDR1 is SGHAT and CDR2 is FQNNGV. V shed 2 bases and J shed 0 bases, with 13 bases lying between them. The CDR3 region has the DNA TGTGCCAGCAGCTTATGGTCACAGGGAATGAACACTGAAGCTTTCTTT. Residues: CASSLWSQGMNTEAFF.